This record looks at one T cell receptor (beta chain) sequence and its context. As yet, its antigen is unknown. V lost 6 bases and J lost 2, with 18 bases in between. The length of the CDR3 is 16 residues. This specimen belongs to a study of blood T cells in healthy people across ages. Notes on the study in general: As naive T cell percentage varied, TCR beta diversity correlated strongly with it. Total diversity from one million sequenced T cells was likely underestimated.

A second PCR of 7 to 11 cycles used a sample-barcoded 5' primer and a J-beta primer mix. Via MiXCR, TCRdb re-called the 5' RACE reads, giving one row per CDR3 protein. The table has approximately 800,000 distinct CDR3 sequences, about 46% seen once. Peripheral blood, ten milliliters per donor, was collected. The authors extracted at least 5 micrograms of total RNA per sample. This chain links TRBV12-3 or TRBV12-4 with TRBJ2-3; D call uncertain. The TCR comes from an elderly man in good health. Material for sequencing was blood. CDR3 DNA: TGTGCCAGCAGCCCATCAAGCAGAAGGAACACAGATACGCAGTATTTT. Translation gives CASSPSSRRNTDTQYF.